Below, 27 T cell receptor beta chains from the same sample are listed, as sequenced in a study of CD8+ T cells in alopecia areata. Sequencing relied on a cDNA template that was reverse transcribed from extracted RNA. Some clones are missing from TCRdb's copy, which holds only in-frame ones; the method was immunoSEQ multiplex PCR. The data show under 350,000 clones, with 55% to 70% seen just once and more than 1.5% held by the top ten. The treatment is: oral pan-JAK inhibitor, 5-10 mg twice daily. The material was CD4+ T cells sorted from blood, obtained at week 24, from a patient treated with tofacitinib. These receptors were taken from a human donor with alopecia areata.

The chain combines TRBV7-9 with TRBJ2-5; 8 nucleotides match TRBD2. Trimming at V came to 4 bases and at J to 4 bases, leaving 2 bases not matched to a gene. The CDR3 runs 13 residues. Looked up from germline, CDR1 is SEHNR and CDR2 is FQNEAQ (reference sequence). CDR3 loop: CASSSGLAETQYF. The CDR3 nucleotides read TGTGCCAGCAGCTCCGGACTAGCAGAGACCCAGTACTTC.

J is TRBJ1-2 and V is TRBV6-1, with 7 bases fitting TRBD1. CDR3 length equals 13 residues. The V gene's germline CDR1 is MNHNS and CDR2 SASEGT. Trimming at V came to 4 bases and at J to 5 bases, leaving 4 bases not matched to a gene. The CDR3 DNA follows: TGTGCCAGCAGTGGGACAGGACAATATGGCTACACCTTC. This translates into CASSGTGQYGYTF.

The genes are TRBV5-6 and TRBJ2-3; 7 bases map to TRBD2. Germline lookup yields CDR1 SGHDT and CDR2 YYEEEE. The CDR3 has 16 amino acids. V was pared by 1 base and J by 1 base, with 6 bases of the junction left unmatched. CDR3 nucleotides: TGTGCCAGCAGCTTGCTATCCGCGGGGGGCACAGATACGCAGTATTTT. It specifies CASSLLSAGGTDTQYF.

This clone was found once. The chain recombines TRBV15 with TRBJ1-6; no clear D. V gave up 9 bases and J gave up 0 bases, with 18 bases separating them. From germline, CDR1 is LNHNV and CDR2 YYDKDF (reference sequence). The CDR3 is made up of 17 amino acids. In DNA, the CDR3 is TGTGCCACGCAAGAGGACCGGTTGAGCTCCTATAATTCACCCCTCCACTTT. It translates to CATQEDRLSSYNSPLHF.

CDR3 nucleotides: TGCGCCAGCAGCTTGGTACGAGGATGGGGCTACACCTTC. Its protein is CASSLVRGWGYTF. V usage is TRBV5-1 and J usage is TRBJ1-2; D is undetermined. The CDR3 loop spans 13 amino acids. Germline V gene sequence: CDR1 SGHRS, CDR2 YFSETQ. V was cut by 0 bases and J by 8 bases, with 11 bases left in between.

To note about this clone: The junction shows a germline mismatch at one end, possibly a read error. The V and J genes are TRBV30 and TRBJ1-2, with D possibly matching TRBD1 (6 bases). CDR3 length: 12 residues. CDR1 GTSNPN and CDR2 SVGIG come from the germline V gene (reference sequence). The CDR3 reads CASSLTVRDIAF. Written as DNA, the CDR3 is TGTGCCTCTTCCCTAACCGTCCGGGACATCGCCTTC. The variable domain in full, completed from reference TRBV30 and TRBJ1-2, reads SQTIHQWPATLVQPVGSPLSLECTVEGTSNPNLYWYRQAAGRGLQLLFYSVGIGQISSEVPQNLSASRPQDRQFILSSKKLLLSDSGFYLCASSLTVRDIAFGSGTRLTVV.

The rearrangement joins TRBV4-1 to TRBJ1-2, with no clear D. The CDR3 covers 14 residues. V was pared by 0 bases and J by 8 bases, with 13 bases between. Per the germline V gene, CDR1 is MGHRA and CDR2 is YSYEKL. CDR3 sequence (DNA): TGCGCCAGCAGCCAAGATAGGGCAGTTCGCGGCTACACCTTC. It specifies CASSQDRAVRGYTF.

This clone was counted between two and nine times. This chain uses TRBV11-2 with TRBJ2-7; D unresolved. The CDR3 covers 14 residues. V shed 4 bases and J shed 1 base, with 11 bases lying between them. Germline lookup yields CDR1 SGHAT and CDR2 FQNNGV. The DNA of the CDR3 is TGTGCCAGCAGCTACCGGCGGCAGTCCTACGAGCAGTACTTC. As protein: CASSYRRQSYEQYF.

The CDR3 region has the DNA TGTGCCAGCAGCTTATCAGGGGGCCTTAGAGCCGGGGAGCTGTTTTTT. Residues: CASSLSGGLRAGELFF. The J gene is TRBJ2-2, the V gene TRBV7-2; TRBD1 aligns across 8 bases. From germline, CDR1 is SGHTA and CDR2 FQGNSA. Trimming took 2 bases from V and 6 from J; bases not matched to a gene: 8. CDR3 length equals 16 residues.

The chain recombines TRBV7-2 with TRBJ2-4; D may be TRBD2 (7 bases). Germline CDR1 is SGHTA and CDR2 is FQGNSA. V was cut by 7 bases and J by 0 bases, with 16 bases left in between. This CDR3 has 16 residues. The CDR3 here is CASTGGGDLAKNIQYF. In nucleotides, the CDR3 is TGTGCCAGCACGGGGGGCGGGGACTTAGCCAAAAACATTCAGTACTTC.

The chain has TRBV2 and TRBJ1-1; the D gene is possibly TRBD1 (5 bases). The CDR3 has 14 amino acids. Germline V gene lookup returns CDR1 SNHLY and CDR2 FYNNEI. V lost 2 bases to trimming and J lost 10 bases, with 17 bases between them. CDR3 sequence (DNA): TGTGCCAGCAGTGAATGGCGGGACGCTAAAGGAGCTTTCTTT. It encodes CASSEWRDAKGAFF.

The chain is built from TRBV15 and TRBJ2-3; possible D gene TRBD2, 6 bases. The CDR3 is 17 amino acids. The V gene lost 0 bases and the J gene lost 2 bases, with 15 bases spanning the gap. Germline assignment: CDR1 LNHNV and CDR2 YYDKDF (reference sequence). The CDR3: CATSREWASDPTDTQYF. In nucleotides, the CDR3 is TGTGCCACCAGCAGAGAGTGGGCTAGCGATCCCACAGATACGCAGTATTTT.

The rearrangement joins TRBV4-1 to TRBJ1-3; D possibly corresponds to TRBD1 (5 bases). There are 17 residues in the CDR3. Trimming removed 0 bases from V and 2 bases from J, with 14 bases in between. Germline CDR1 and CDR2: MGHRA and YSYEKL. The CDR3 here is CASSQEVSGSPGNTIYF. The CDR3 DNA sequence: TGCGCCAGCAGCCAAGAGGTGTCAGGGTCCCCTGGAAACACCATATATTTT.

The DNA of the CDR3 is TGCAGCGTTGGTCAGGGTGACACTGAAGCTTTCTTT. Its translation: CSVGQGDTEAFF. The V gene is TRBV29-1, the J gene TRBJ1-1; D may be TRBD1 (5 bases). Germline-derived CDR1 and CDR2 are SQVTM and ANQGSEA. The CDR3 runs 12 residues. V lost 4 bases to trimming and J lost 3 bases, with 9 bases between them.

The chain is built from TRBV7-2 and TRBJ2-2; D is uncertain. This CDR3 region has 12 residues. Germline CDR1 reads SGHTA; CDR2 reads FQGNSA. Deletions cut 5 bases from V and 6 bases from J, with 7 bases between. This chain's CDR3 is CASSPSAGELFF. DNA of the CDR3: TGTGCCAGCAGCCCCTCCGCCGGGGAGCTGTTTTTT.

V and J are TRBV15 and TRBJ1-2, with a tentative D call TRBD1 (6 bases). This CDR3 spans 12 amino acids. V was cut by 8 bases and J by 4 bases, with 11 bases left in between. Germline assignment: CDR1 LNHNV and CDR2 YYDKDF (reference sequence). CDR3 bases: TGTGCCACCTCGACAGGAGGCTATGGCTACACCTTC. Encoded protein: CATSTGGYGYTF. The variable domain in full, completed from reference TRBV15 and TRBJ1-2, reads DAMVIQNPRYQVTQFGKPVTLSCSQTLNHNVMYWYQQKSSQAPKLLFHYYDKDFNNEADTPDNFQSRRPNTSFCFLDIRSPGLGDTAMYLCATSTGGYGYTFGSGTRLTVV.

The chain is built from TRBV25-1 and TRBJ1-1, with D uncertain. The germline gives CDR1 MGHDK, CDR2 SYGVNS. The CDR3 contains 15 residues. V gave up 5 bases and J gave up 0 bases, with 13 bases separating them. This CDR3 is CASSRGRSMNTEAFF. The CDR3 bases are TGTGCCAGCAGTCGGGGAAGGTCGATGAACACTGAAGCTTTCTTT.

This clone was counted once. The V gene is TRBV4-1, the J gene TRBJ2-7; D is tentatively TRBD1 or TRBD2 (6 bases each). The V gene's germline CDR1 is MGHRA and CDR2 YSYEKL. Trimming stripped 4 bases from V and 5 bases from J, with 15 bases between. The CDR3 length is 14 residues. Written as DNA, the CDR3 is TGCGCCAGCAGCCGAGGGGGAGGTGTCCACGAGCAGTACTTC. As protein: CASSRGGGVHEQYF.

This chain joins TRBV29-1 and TRBJ2-7, with D uncertain. CDR1 and CDR2 (germline): SQVTM, ANQGSEA. This CDR3 contains 14 residues. Trimming cost V 1 base and J 3 bases, with 13 bases left between them. The CDR3 coding sequence is TGCAGCGTTGAAGTGGTAGCAACTCGCTACGAGCAGTACTTC. Translated, it gives CSVEVVATRYEQYF.

This clone was seen only a few times. The V and J genes are TRBV5-1 and TRBJ2-3, with 8 bases aligning to TRBD1. The CDR3 length is 15 residues. With 4 bases clipped from V and 1 base from J, the junction kept 5 bases outside the gene matches. CDR1 is SGHRS, CDR2 YFSETQ, per germline. The CDR3: CASSVGQVGTDTQYF. In DNA form, the CDR3 reads TGCGCCAGCAGCGTGGGACAGGTTGGCACAGATACGCAGTATTTT.

The J gene is TRBJ1-2, the V gene TRBV29-1, with D tentatively TRBD1 (6 bases). Per the germline V gene, CDR1 is SQVTM and CDR2 is ANQGSEA. The V gene lost 4 bases and the J gene lost 4 bases, with 16 bases spanning the gap. The CDR3 has 14 amino acids. Here the CDR3 reads CSVASLQGVYGYTF. The CDR3 DNA reads TGCAGCGTTGCTTCTTTACAGGGAGTCTATGGCTACACCTTC. The whole variable domain, remainder taken from reference TRBV29-1 and TRBJ1-2, is SAVISQKPSRDICQRGTSLTIQCQVDSQVTMMFWYRQQPGQSLTLIATANQGSEATYESGFVIDKFPISRPNLTFSTLTVSNMSPEDSSIYLCSVASLQGVYGYTFGSGTRLTVV.

V gene TRBV7-2 combines with J gene TRBJ2-2; 9 bases are a match to TRBD1. CDR3 length: 15 amino acids. Germline CDR1 is SGHTA and CDR2 is FQGNSA. The V gene end was trimmed by 4 bases and the J gene end by 6 bases; junction bases not matched to a gene: 6. The CDR3 protein is CASSSWDRAAGELFF. CDR3 in DNA: TGTGCCAGCAGCTCATGGGACAGGGCTGCCGGGGAGCTGTTTTTT.

This rearrangement joins TRBV4-3 to TRBJ2-5, with 8 nucleotides matching TRBD2. The germline V gene encodes CDR1 LGHNA and CDR2 YSLEER. The length of the CDR3 is 15 residues. The V segment lost 4 bases and the J segment 2 bases; nucleotides outside the gene matches: 6. CDR3 loop: CASSLAGTRQETQYF. In nucleotides, the CDR3 is TGCGCCAGCAGCCTAGCCGGGACTAGACAAGAGACCCAGTACTTC.

This chain links TRBV7-9 with TRBJ2-5; no clear D. CDR1 SEHNR and CDR2 FQNEAQ come from the germline V gene (reference sequence). The CDR3 loop spans 13 amino acids. V lost 1 base to trimming and J lost 5 bases, with 8 bases between them. CDR3 in amino acids: CASSLGVRETQYF. The CDR3 DNA sequence: TGTGCCAGCAGCTTAGGCGTCCGGGAGACCCAGTACTTC.

This clone was counted a single time. The chain combines TRBV7-2 with TRBJ1-1; 7 nucleotides align to TRBD1. In germline, CDR1 is SGHTA, CDR2 FQGNSA. The CDR3 runs to 15 residues. With 5 bases clipped from V and 5 bases from J, the junction kept 11 bases outside the gene matches. The CDR3 loop is CASSANRGMGTEAFF. CDR3 DNA sequence: TGTGCCAGCAGCGCTAACAGGGGAATGGGTACTGAAGCTTTCTTT.

This chain connects TRBV11-2 to TRBJ1-5; TRBD1 agrees at 7 bases. CDR1 and CDR2 (germline): SGHAT, FQNNGV. Germline trimming cut 3 bases from V and 3 bases from J; bases unmatched to any gene: 5. This CDR3 comprises 15 residues. DNA for the CDR3: TGTGCCAGCAGCTTTCGGACAGGTCTCAATCAGCCCCAGCATTTT. Translating it yields CASSFRTGLNQPQHF.

There are a few counts of this clone. The chain links TRBV13 to TRBJ1-4; D not certain. Germline CDR1 and CDR2: PRHDT and FYEKMQ (reference sequence). The CDR3 length is 13 residues. The V end lost 0 bases, the J end lost 9 bases, and 8 bases lay between the germline ends. The CDR3, as DNA: TGTGCCAGCAGCTTAGGGCGATGGAAAAAACTGTTTTTT. It is translated as CASSLGRWKKLFF.